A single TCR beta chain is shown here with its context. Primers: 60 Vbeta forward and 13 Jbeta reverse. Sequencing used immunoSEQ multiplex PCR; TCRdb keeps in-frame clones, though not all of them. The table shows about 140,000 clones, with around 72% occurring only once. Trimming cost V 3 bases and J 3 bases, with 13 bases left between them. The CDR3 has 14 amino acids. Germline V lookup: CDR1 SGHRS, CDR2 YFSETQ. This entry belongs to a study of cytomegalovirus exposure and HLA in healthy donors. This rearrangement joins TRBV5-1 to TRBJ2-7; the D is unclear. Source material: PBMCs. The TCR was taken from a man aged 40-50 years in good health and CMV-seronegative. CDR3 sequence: CASSSHGAYYEQYF. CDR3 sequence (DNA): TGCGCCAGCAGCTCCCACGGTGCTTACTACGAGCAGTACTTC.